This T cell receptor beta chain is drawn from a study of identifying expanded T cells in peripheral blood (dated by TCRdb to between 2017 and 2020). With respect to the entire study: Separate aliquots of the same genomic DNA pool were sequenced to produce technical replicates, and four replicates were compared in pairs.

For this clone: The antigen it binds to is not known. Base qualities are not at hand, and no much larger clone is one base apart.

Spanning cysteine to phenylalanine, the CDR3 consists of 15 amino acids. Kept here is only the CDR3 DNA, which spans 45 bases and is read in frame from base 1. In the germline V gene, CDR1 corresponds to SGHTA and CDR2 to FQGNSA. Cut back by 5 bases and 1 base, the V and J ends lie 13 bases apart. Overall study outcomes, separate from this receptor: The binomial model flagged around 1.1 differentially abundant clones between technical replicates, compared with approximately 15 over around 2 weeks and 19 over roughly 4 weeks. The authors expected that over much longer intervals, such as months to years, biological variance in healthy repertoires might increase even further. For all healthy donors, the variance in clone template counts between roughly 2-week samples rose significantly as total template count increased. Across all healthy-donor time intervals, the beta-binomial model significantly lowered both the number of clones called differentially abundant and the false-positive rate.

During the collection period, no infections or other immune events were recorded for the healthy donors. Healthy-donor blood repertoires served as a training cohort to calibrate time-dependent variance in a beta-binomial model of T-cell clone differential abundance. There were roughly 10 healthy donors in the training cohort, of whom 3 were female and 7 were male. On average the donors were 43 years old, and their ages spanned roughly 25 to 70 years. Whole blood was collected from each healthy donor at three time points spaced approximately 2 weeks apart and obtained from a commercial supplier. Genomic DNA was extracted from unsorted whole blood for immunosequencing. TCRbeta CDR3 regions were profiled by bias-controlled multiplex PCR amplification of genomic DNA with the immunoSEQ Assay. Turning to the authors' computational methods: The absolute abundance of each unique TCRbeta CDR3 region was quantified after sequences were collapsed and filtered. Differential abundance was assessed using a binomial (Fisher-equivalent) model and a beta-binomial model in which time-dependent variance fitted from healthy donors was added. Clones with fewer than 5 combined templates were removed, and a clone was called differentially abundant if the clone's Benjamini-Hochberg FDR was below 0.01. In the beta-binomial model, variance was expressed as a function of the total template count across the two samples, in the form v = (b*log(k)+a)^2. Drawn from immuneACCESS, this table holds only the in-frame rearrangements with V and J called that TCRdb kept. Clones are partly lost; checked studies trace under half to an unresolved V gene and leave the rest unexplained. That table is the source of V, J and clone size, and D and trimming were worked out from the DNA. The sample table contains about 110,000 clones; only one count was recorded for around 89% of them. Roughly 7.6% of the sample goes to the ten largest clones.

In this chain, TRBV7-2 is recombined with TRBJ2-3; the D gene is not confidently resolved. Sequencing was performed on blood. This clonotype was sampled from a person between 18 and 75 years old in good health. The DNA sequence is TGTGCCAGCAGCGGCTACACGAAGGGCACAGATACGCAGTATTTT. Translated, it gives CASSGYTKGTDTQYF.